This T cell receptor beta chain originates from a study of Graves' ophthalmopathy and Graves' hyperthyroidism. The study, taken as a whole, reports: Blood samples also showed most expanded thyroid clonotypes exceeding 0.001 frequency.

This clonotype was observed many times. The antigen is not known. Germline V gene data show CDR1 as MRHNA and CDR2 as SNTAGT. V dropped 2 bases and J dropped 4; count of bases not matched to a gene: 7. The CDR3 is 16 amino acids. RNA transcripts were the source from which TCR beta CDR3 regions were amplified. First-round RT-PCR employed HTBI primers, with a second-round multiplex PCR after it. In TCRdb, the multiplex PCR reads were re-called with MiXCR into one record per CDR3 protein. The table has about 480,000 distinct CDR3 sequences, about an eighth seen once. The study excluded patients with other autoimmune diseases, uncontrolled infections, pregnancy or lactation.

Sequenced sample: blood. This TCR was recovered from a woman younger than 45 with Graves' ophthalmopathy. V and J are TRBV6-4 and TRBJ2-3; 9 bases agree with TRBD2. The CDR3 DNA reads as TGTGCCAGCAGTGACCCAGCGGGAGGTGGGGCAGATACGCAGTATTTT. Translation gives CASSDPAGGGADTQYF.